This T cell receptor beta chain was observed in a study of identical twins. This CDR3 has 14 amino acids. From germline, CDR1 is SGHVS and CDR2 FQNEAQ. V gave up 8 bases and J gave up 4 bases; unmatched junction bases: 5. TCRdb re-analysed the 5' RACE reads in MiXCR, keeping a single row per CDR3 protein. The sample lists 250,000 to 300,000 distinct CDR3 sequences, around 8.3% occurring once. This clonotype occurred a few times. These data were also reused for a study on yellow fever vaccine responses in identical twins.

The V call is TRBV7-8, the J call TRBJ2-2; 9 bases agree with TRBD2. The sample taken for sequencing was CD8+ T cells sorted from blood. This receptor was taken from a woman aged 18-30 years in good health. In nucleotides, the CDR3 is TGTGCCAGCTATGGGACTAGCCTCACCGGGGAGCTGTTTTTT. The encoded protein is CASYGTSLTGELFF. The entire variable domain, with the rest obtained from reference TRBV7-8 and TRBJ2-2, is as follows: GAGVSQSPRYKVAKRGQDVALRCDPISGHVSLFWYQQALGQGPEFLTYFQNEAQLDKSGLPSDRFFAERPEGSVSTLKIQRTQQEDSAVYLCASYGTSLTGELFFGEGSRLTVL.